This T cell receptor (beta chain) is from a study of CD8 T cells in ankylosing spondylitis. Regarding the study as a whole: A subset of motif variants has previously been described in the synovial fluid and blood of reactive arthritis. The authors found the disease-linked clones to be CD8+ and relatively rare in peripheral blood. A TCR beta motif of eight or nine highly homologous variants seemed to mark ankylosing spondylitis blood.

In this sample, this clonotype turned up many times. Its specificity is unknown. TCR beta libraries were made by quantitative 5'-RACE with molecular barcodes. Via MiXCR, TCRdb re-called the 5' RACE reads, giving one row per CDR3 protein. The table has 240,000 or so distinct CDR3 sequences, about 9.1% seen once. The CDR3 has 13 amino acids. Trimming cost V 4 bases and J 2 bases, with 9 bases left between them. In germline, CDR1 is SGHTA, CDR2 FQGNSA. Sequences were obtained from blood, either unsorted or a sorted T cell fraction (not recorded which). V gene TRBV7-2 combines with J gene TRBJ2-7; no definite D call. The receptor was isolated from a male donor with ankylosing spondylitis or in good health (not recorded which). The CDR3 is CASSSISPYEQYF. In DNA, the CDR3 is TGTGCCAGCAGCTCCATTAGCCCCTACGAGCAGTACTTC.